Described below is a single T cell receptor (beta chain) sequence and its context. Produced via immunoSEQ multiplex PCR; TCRdb's table is partial and in-frame only. The data contain roughly 160,000 clones, more than 70% of them singletons. The germline V gene has CDR1 MNHEY and CDR2 SVGAGI. V lost 8 bases, J lost 4 bases, and 2 bases stayed unmatched. This CDR3 spans 12 amino acids. This sample is part of a study of blood T cell repertoires in COVID-19. This clonotype was sampled from a young man with active or convalescent COVID-19. This chain uses TRBV6-5 with TRBJ1-5; TRBD1 agrees at 7 bases. The specimen was peripheral blood. The CDR3 DNA reads as TGTGCCAGCCAACAGGGGAATCAGCCCCAGCATTTT. Amino acids: CASQQGNQPQHF.